The next 2 T cell receptor beta chains were all read from a single sample in a study of blood T cell repertoires in COVID-19 (dated by TCRdb to 2019 to 2021). Library creation used the immunoSEQ multiplex PCR assay. TCRdb's version of the immuneACCESS table is confined to in-frame rearrangements and falls short of the full clone set. An unresolved V gene accounts for under half of the shortfall where checked; the remainder is of unknown origin. Across this sample there are 150,000 to 200,000 clones, with around 81% seen only once. About 10% of the sample goes to the ten largest clones. The material sequenced was peripheral blood. These receptors originate from a woman between 40 and 55 years old with COVID-19, enrolled during active disease.

The J gene is TRBJ1-1, the V gene TRBV12-5; no clear D. Trimming cost V 7 bases and J 5 bases, with 14 bases left between them. The CDR3 covers 13 residues. Germline V gene data show CDR1 as LGHNT and CDR2 as FRNRAP. This CDR3 reads CASELKGGTEAFF. DNA for the CDR3: TGTGCTAGTGAACTAAAAGGAGGAACTGAAGCTTTCTTT.

The genes are TRBV25-1 and TRBJ1-1; maybe TRBD1 (5 bases). The CDR3 has 14 residues. The V and J ends lost 3 bases and 0 bases respectively, with 8 bases between them. Germline CDR1 reads MGHDK; CDR2 reads SYGVNS. As DNA, the CDR3 is TGTGCCAGCAGTGAGGGGGGGGTGAACACTGAAGCTTTCTTT. This gives the protein CASSEGGVNTEAFF. Full variable domain (outside the CDR3, taken from reference TRBV25-1 and TRBJ1-1): EADIYQTPRYLVIGTGKKITLECSQTMGHDKMYWYQQDPGMELHLIHYSYGVNSTEKGDLSSESTVSRIRTEHFPLTLESARPSHTSQYLCASSEGGVNTEAFFGQGTRLTVV.